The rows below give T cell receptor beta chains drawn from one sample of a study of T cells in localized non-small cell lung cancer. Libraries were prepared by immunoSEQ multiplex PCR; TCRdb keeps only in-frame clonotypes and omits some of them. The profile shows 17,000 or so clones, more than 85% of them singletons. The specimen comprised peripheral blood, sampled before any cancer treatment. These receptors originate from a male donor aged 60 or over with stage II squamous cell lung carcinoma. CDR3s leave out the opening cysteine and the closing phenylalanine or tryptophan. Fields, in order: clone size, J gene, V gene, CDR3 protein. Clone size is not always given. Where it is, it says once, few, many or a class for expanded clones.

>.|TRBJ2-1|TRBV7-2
ASSSLQTSAQFNEQF
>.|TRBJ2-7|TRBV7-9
ASREGAYEQY
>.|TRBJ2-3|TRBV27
ASSPRPPTSRSTDTQY
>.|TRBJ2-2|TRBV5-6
ASSSLTSGSGTGELF
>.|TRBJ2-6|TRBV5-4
ASSTGTRLSGANVLT
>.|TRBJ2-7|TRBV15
ATSRGVGGYYEQY
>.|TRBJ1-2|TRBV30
AWNYRGNYGYT
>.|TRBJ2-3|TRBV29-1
SVDRGLADTQY
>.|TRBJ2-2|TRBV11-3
ASSRMRTGELF
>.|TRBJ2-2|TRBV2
ASIHFTGELF
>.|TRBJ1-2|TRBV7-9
ASSRANREEIYGYT
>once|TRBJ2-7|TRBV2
ASSDRFSYEQY
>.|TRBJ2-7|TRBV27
ASSLSRTGSYEQY
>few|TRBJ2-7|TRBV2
ASRPTSGITYEQY
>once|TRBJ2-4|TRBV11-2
ASSLVRQTLAKNIQY
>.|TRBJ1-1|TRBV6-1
ASRDSLSTEAF
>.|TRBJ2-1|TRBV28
ASSLFRTSPKNNEQF
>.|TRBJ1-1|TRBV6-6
ASSYPGGEAF
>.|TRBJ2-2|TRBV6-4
ASSDQSTGELF
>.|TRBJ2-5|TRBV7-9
ASSLTGARETQY
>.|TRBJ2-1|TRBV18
ASSPQSSSYNEQF
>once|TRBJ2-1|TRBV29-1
SVGGDRVYNEQF
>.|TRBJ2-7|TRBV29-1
SAWTGATYEQY
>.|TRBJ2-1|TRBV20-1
SALDYNEQF
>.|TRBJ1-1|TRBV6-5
ASKRQRNTEAF
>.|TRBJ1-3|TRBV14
AHGTGNTIY
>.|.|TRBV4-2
ASSQGDISYEQY
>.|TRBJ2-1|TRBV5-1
ASSLSLRGGTSRNEQF
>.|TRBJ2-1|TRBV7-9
ASSSQAGEEQF
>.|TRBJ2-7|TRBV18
ASSRDHEQY
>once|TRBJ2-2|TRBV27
ASSSFSRGTGELF
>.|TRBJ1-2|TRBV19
ASTSGYEGYT
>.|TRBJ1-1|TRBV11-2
ASSQDRNTEAF
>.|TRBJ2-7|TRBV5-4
ASTRGGVAAYEQY
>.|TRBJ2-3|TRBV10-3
AISAPTSGSTDTQY
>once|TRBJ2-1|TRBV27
ASSFTDNEQF
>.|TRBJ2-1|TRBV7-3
ASSPSRDPYNEQF
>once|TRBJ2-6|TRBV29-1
SVTSGANVLT
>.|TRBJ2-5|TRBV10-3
AIRDGVRETQY
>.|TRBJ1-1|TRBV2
ASRGQPNTEAF
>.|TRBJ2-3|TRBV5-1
ASSLSSGTDTQY
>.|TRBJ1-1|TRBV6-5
ASSYSSGRATEAF
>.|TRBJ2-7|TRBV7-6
ASSQGGRSYEQY
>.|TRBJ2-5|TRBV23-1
ASRPWKSGQGDRETQY
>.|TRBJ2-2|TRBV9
ASSVREGGGELF
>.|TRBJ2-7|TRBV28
ASSFGRSSYEQY
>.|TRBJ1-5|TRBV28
ASRSEGGGNQPQH
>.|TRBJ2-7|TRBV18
ASSPPGEVPTYEQY
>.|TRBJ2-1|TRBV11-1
ASSSGQGAGNEQF
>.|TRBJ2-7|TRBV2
ASSDIRGQSYEQY
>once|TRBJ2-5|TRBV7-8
ASSFTGTLGPETQY
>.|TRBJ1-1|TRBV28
ASRRVLNTEAF
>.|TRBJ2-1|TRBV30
AWSVGPYNEQF
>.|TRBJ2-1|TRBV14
ASSQGRAAGGNEQF
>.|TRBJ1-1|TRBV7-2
ASSLEVNTEAF
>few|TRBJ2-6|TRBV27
ASASRIRRGANVLT
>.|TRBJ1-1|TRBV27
ASSWTALNTEAF
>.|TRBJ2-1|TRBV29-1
SILGVEGSNEQF
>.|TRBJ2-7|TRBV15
ATSQQGNGYEQY